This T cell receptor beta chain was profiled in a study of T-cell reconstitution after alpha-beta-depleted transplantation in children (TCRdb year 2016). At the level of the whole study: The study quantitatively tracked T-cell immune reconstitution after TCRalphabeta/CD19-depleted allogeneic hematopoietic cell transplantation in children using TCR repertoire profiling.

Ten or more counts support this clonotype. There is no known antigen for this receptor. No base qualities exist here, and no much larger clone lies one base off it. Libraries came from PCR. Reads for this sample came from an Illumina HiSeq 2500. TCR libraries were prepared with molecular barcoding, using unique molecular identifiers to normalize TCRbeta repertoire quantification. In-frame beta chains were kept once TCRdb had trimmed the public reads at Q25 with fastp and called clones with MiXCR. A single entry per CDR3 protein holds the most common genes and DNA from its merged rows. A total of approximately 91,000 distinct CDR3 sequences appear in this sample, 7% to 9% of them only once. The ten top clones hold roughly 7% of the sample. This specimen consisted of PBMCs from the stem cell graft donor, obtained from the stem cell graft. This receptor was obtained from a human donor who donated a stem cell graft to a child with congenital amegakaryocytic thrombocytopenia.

The nucleotide sequence is given as TGCAGTGCTACGGAGATCGCATACAATGAGCAGTTCTTC. The translation is CSATEIAYNEQFF. The V gene is TRBV20-1 and the J gene is TRBJ2-1; the D segment cannot be called with confidence. CDR1 and CDR2, looked up from the germline V gene (reference sequence), are DFQATT and SNEGSKA. Trimming removed 4 bases from V and 4 bases from J, leaving 11 bases between the germline ends. Reading from cysteine to phenylalanine, the CDR3 counts 13 amino acids. The retained sequence is limited to the CDR3, 39 bases, with the frame set at the first base.